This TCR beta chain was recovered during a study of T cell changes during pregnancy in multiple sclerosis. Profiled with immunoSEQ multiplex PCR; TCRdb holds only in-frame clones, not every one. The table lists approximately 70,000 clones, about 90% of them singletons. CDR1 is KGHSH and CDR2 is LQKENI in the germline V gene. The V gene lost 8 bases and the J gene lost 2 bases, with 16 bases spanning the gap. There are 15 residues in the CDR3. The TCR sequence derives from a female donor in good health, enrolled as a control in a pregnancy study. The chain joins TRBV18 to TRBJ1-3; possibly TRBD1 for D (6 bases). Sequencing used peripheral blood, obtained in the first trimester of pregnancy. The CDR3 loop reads CASHRAGSTGNTIYF. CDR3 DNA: TGTGCCAGCCACAGGGCAGGGTCGACTGGAAACACCATATATTTT.